The TCR beta chain under discussion was sequenced for a study of T cells and Merkel cell carcinoma outcomes. Using immunoSEQ multiplex PCR, the repertoire was profiled, and TCRdb retains in-frame clones only, with some absent. Of about 19,000 clones detected, over 75% appear once; the ten largest clones hold 3% to 3.5%. This CDR3 is 15 amino acids long. The germline CDR1 and CDR2 sequences are MNHGY and SAAAGT. The trim removed 2 bases at V and 6 bases at J, leaving 6 bases unmatched. This clone was picked up a small number of times. The sequenced sample was tumor tissue from Merkel cell carcinoma. This clonotype originated in a human donor with Merkel cell carcinoma. J is TRBJ1-5 and V is TRBV6-8; 8 nucleotides agree with TRBD1. The CDR3 protein is CASSYLWTGFQPQHF. DNA of the CDR3: TGTGCCAGCAGTTACCTCTGGACAGGGTTTCAGCCCCAGCATTTT.